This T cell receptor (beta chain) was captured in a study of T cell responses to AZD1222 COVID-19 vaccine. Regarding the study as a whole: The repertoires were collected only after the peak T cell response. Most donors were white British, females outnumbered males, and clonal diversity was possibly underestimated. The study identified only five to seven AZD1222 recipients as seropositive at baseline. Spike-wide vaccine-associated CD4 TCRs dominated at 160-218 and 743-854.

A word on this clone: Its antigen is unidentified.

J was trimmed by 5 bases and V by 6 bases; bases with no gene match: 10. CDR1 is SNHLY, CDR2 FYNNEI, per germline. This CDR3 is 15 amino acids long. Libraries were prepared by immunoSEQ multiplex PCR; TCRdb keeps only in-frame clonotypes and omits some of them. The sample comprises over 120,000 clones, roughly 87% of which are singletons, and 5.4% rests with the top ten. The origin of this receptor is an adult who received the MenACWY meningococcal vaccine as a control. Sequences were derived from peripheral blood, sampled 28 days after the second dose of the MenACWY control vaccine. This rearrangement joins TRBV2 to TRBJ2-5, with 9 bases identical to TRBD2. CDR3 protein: CASSDPGLAMETQYF. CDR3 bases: TGTGCCAGCAGCGATCCGGGACTAGCTATGGAGACCCAGTACTTC.